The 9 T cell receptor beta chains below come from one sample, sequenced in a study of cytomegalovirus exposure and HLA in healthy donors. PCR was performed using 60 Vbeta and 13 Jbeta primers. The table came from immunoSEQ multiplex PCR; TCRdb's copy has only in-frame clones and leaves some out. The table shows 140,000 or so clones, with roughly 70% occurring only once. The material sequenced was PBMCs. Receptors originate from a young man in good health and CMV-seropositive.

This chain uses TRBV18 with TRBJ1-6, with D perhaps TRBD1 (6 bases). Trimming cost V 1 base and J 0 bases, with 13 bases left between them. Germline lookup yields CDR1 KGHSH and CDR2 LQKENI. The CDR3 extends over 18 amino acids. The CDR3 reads CASSPRGQASSYNSPLHF. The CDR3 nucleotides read TGTGCCAGCTCACCACGGGGGCAGGCCAGCTCCTATAATTCACCCCTCCACTTT.

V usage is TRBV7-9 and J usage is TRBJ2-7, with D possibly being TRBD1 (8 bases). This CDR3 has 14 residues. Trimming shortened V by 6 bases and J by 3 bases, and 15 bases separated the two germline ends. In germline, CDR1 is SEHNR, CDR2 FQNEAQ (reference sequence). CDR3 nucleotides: TGTGCCAGCAGTAAACAGGGGGGGATCTACGAGCAGTACTTC. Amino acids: CASSKQGGIYEQYF. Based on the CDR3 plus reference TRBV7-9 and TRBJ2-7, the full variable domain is DTGVSQNPRHKITKRGQNVTFRCDPISEHNRLYWYRQTLGQGPEFLTYFQNEAQLEKSRLLSDRFSAERPKGSFSTLEIQRTEQGDSAMYLCASSKQGGIYEQYFGPGTRLTVT.

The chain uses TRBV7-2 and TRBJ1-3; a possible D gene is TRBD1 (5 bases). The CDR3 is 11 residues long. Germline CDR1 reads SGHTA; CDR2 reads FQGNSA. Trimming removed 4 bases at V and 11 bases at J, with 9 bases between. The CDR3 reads CASSSGTAIYF. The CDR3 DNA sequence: TGTGCCAGCAGCTCCGGGACTGCCATATATTTT.

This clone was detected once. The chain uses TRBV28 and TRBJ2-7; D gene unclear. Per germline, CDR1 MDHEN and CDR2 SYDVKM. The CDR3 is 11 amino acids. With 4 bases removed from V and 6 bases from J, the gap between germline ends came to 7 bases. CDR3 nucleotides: TGTGCCAGCAGTTATCTAGGCGAGCAGTACTTC. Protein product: CASSYLGEQYF.

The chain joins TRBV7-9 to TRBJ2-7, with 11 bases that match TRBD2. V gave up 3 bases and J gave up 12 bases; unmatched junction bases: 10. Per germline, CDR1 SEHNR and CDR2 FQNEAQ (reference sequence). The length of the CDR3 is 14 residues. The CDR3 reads CASSFGTSGVKLYF. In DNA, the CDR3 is TGTGCCAGCAGCTTTGGGACTAGCGGAGTAAAGCTGTACTTC.

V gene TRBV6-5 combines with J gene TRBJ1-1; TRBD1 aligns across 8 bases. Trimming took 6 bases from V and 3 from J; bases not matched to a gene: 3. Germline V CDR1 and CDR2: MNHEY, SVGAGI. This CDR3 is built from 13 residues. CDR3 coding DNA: TGTGCCAGCAGCTTGACAGGGGACACTGAAGCTTTCTTT. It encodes CASSLTGDTEAFF.

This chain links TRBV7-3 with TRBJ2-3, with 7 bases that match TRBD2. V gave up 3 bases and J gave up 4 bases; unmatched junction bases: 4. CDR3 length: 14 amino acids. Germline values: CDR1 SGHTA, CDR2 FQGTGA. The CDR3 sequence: CASSFGGSSDTQYF. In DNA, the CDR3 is TGTGCCAGCAGCTTCGGCGGGAGTTCAGATACGCAGTATTTT.

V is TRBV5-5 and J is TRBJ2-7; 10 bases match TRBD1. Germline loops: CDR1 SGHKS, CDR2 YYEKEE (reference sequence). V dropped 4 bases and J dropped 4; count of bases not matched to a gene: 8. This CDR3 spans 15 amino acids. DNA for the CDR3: TGTGCCAGCAGCGAGGGTGACAGGGGGCTGTACGAGCAGTACTTC. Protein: CASSEGDRGLYEQYF.

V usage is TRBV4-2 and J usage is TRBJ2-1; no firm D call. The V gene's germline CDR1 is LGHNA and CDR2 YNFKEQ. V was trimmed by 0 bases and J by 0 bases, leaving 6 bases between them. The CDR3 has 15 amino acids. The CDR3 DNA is TGTGCCAGCAGCCAAGAGCTAGGCTCCTACAATGAGCAGTTCTTC. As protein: CASSQELGSYNEQFF.